This T cell receptor (beta chain) was identified in a study of blood T cell repertoires in COVID-19. Study-wide context: Spain, Italy and the United States supplied samples that represented acute and convalescent COVID-19.

Per germline, CDR1 MNHEY and CDR2 SVGAGI. This CDR3 spans 16 amino acids. Losses at the gene ends were 3 bases for V and 7 bases for J; bases not matched to a gene: 9. Per the original methods: Estimated nucleated cell counts came from reference gene primer amplification. Generated by immunoSEQ multiplex PCR, the TCRdb table keeps only in-frame clones and is missing some. V and J calls and clone size are given by that table; D and trimming were obtained from the DNA. The table lists 200,000 to 250,000 clones, approximately 85% of them singletons. The sample consisted of peripheral blood. The V call is TRBV6-5, the J call TRBJ2-2; TRBD1 aligns across 9 bases. The clonotype was recovered from a man at least 80 years old with acute or convalescent COVID-19. CDR3 coding DNA: TGTGCCAGCAGTTATCCAGGACAGGGGACTGGCGGGGAGCTGTTTTTT. Its translation: CASSYPGQGTGGELFF.